This TCR beta chain appears in the sequencing data of a study of shared clonotypes between healthy human individuals. The CDR3 is made up of 18 amino acids. The ends were cut back, 0 bases at V and 2 bases at J, with 19 bases in the middle. Per the germline V gene, CDR1 is SGHRS and CDR2 is YFSETQ. Method: immunoSEQ multiplex PCR; TCRdb's copy keeps in-frame clones and lacks some. The data contain some 200,000 clones, approximately 92% of them singletons. With respect to this clone: Its matching antigen is unknown.

Study results and caveats: Among non-shared clonotypes, generation probabilities were lower than among those shared by all four donors.

Input material: naive CD4+ T cells sorted from blood. Described subset: CD45RA+ positively selected. The receptor comes from a woman aged 30 to 39 in good health. The chain has TRBV5-1 and TRBJ2-3, with unresolved D. CDR3 residues: CASSLDIFKVSSTDTQYF. The CDR3 nucleotides are TGCGCCAGCAGCTTGGACATTTTTAAGGTCTCCTCCACAGATACGCAGTATTTT.